The 10 T cell receptor beta chains given below trace back to one sample, sequenced in a study of cytomegalovirus exposure and HLA in healthy donors. This PCR relied on a set of 60 Vbeta primers and 13 Jbeta primers. Only in-frame clones appear in the TCRdb table, and some are missing; sequencing was by immunoSEQ multiplex PCR. This table has 130,000 to 150,000 clones, almost 80% appearing once. What was sequenced was PBMCs. These receptors originate from a man aged 18 to 29 in good health and CMV-seronegative.

This clone was observed once. The gene calls are TRBV7-9 and TRBJ2-7; 9 bases agree with TRBD1. The CDR3 is 14 amino acids. V shed 8 bases and J 2 bases; nucleotides not matched to a gene: 7. Germline loops: CDR1 SEHNR, CDR2 FQNEAQ (reference sequence). The CDR3 spells CASATGGSPYEQYF. CDR3 in DNA: TGTGCCAGCGCCACAGGGGGCAGCCCCTACGAGCAGTACTTC.

The chain is built from TRBV7-9 and TRBJ2-7; 9 bases agree with TRBD1. Germline V gene sequence: CDR1 SEHNR, CDR2 FQNEAQ (reference sequence). The CDR3 contains 16 residues. V shed 2 bases and J 3 bases; nucleotides not matched to a gene: 8. CDR3 in DNA: TGTGCCAGCAGCTTAACCGGACAGGGGAGAAGCTACGAGCAGTACTTC. Encoded protein: CASSLTGQGRSYEQYF. The entire variable domain, with the rest obtained from reference TRBV7-9 and TRBJ2-7, is as follows: DTGVSQNPRHKITKRGQNVTFRCDPISEHNRLYWYRQTLGQGPEFLTYFQNEAQLEKSRLLSDRFSAERPKGSFSTLEIQRTEQGDSAMYLCASSLTGQGRSYEQYFGPGTRLTVT.

CDR3 coding DNA: TGCGCCAGCAGCCACAGGACAGGGGACGGGGCCAACGTCCTGACTTTC. It specifies CASSHRTGDGANVLTF. The chain is built from TRBV5-1 and TRBJ2-6; 9 bases match TRBD1. Germline lookup yields CDR1 SGHRS and CDR2 YFSETQ. With 4 bases clipped from V and 4 bases from J, the junction kept 6 bases outside the gene matches. The CDR3 loop spans 16 amino acids.

CDR3 nucleotides: TGTGCCAGCATTGTCACCGGGACAGGGGTCAATGAGCAGTTCTTC. Amino acids: CASIVTGTGVNEQFF. The rearrangement uses TRBV2 and TRBJ2-1, with 10 bases lining up with TRBD1. The CDR3 is 15 amino acids. The ends lost 7 bases at V and 6 bases at J; junction bases unmatched: 9. The germline CDR1 and CDR2 sequences are SNHLY and FYNNEI.

V is TRBV19 and J is TRBJ1-6; 8 nucleotides agree with TRBD1. V lost 3 bases to trimming and J lost 10 bases; unmatched junction nucleotides: 5. Germline V gene lookup returns CDR1 LNHDA and CDR2 SQIVND (reference sequence). CDR3 length: 14 amino acids. Here the CDR3 DNA reads TGTGCCAGTAGTATGGGGACAGGACTATCACCCCTCCACTTT. It codes for CASSMGTGLSPLHF. The full variable domain, completed using reference TRBV19 and TRBJ1-6, is DGGITQSPKYLFRKEGQNVTLSCEQNLNHDAMYWYRQDPGQGLRLIYYSQIVNDFQKGDIAEGYSVSREKKESFPLTVTSAQKNPTAFYLCASSMGTGLSPLHFGNGTRLTVT.

CDR3 amino acids: CASSQALRGTEAFF. The CDR3 region has the DNA TGTGCCAGCAGCCAAGCCCTCCGGGGCACTGAAGCTTTCTTT. The gene calls are TRBV14 and TRBJ1-1; unclear D gene. Germline V CDR1 and CDR2: SGHDN, FVKESK. Trimming took off 1 base at V and 4 bases at J, with 10 bases between the two ends. The CDR3 covers 14 residues. The full variable domain, its missing parts supplied by reference TRBV14 and TRBJ1-1, is EAGVTQFPSHSVIEKGQTVTLRCDPISGHDNLYWYRRVMGKEIKFLLHFVKESKQDESGMPNNRFLAERTGGTYSTLKVQPAELEDSGVYFCASSQALRGTEAFFGQGTRLTVV.

V and J are TRBV11-2 and TRBJ1-2, with D unresolved. This CDR3 region has 12 residues. V was pared by 5 bases and J by 4 bases, with 8 bases between. Germline V gene lookup returns CDR1 SGHAT and CDR2 FQNNGV. The CDR3 sequence is CASSDSIYGYTF. The DNA of the CDR3 is TGTGCCAGCAGCGACTCCATCTATGGCTACACCTTC.

The gene calls are TRBV4-2 and TRBJ1-2, with 9 bases matching TRBD1. Germline values: CDR1 LGHNA, CDR2 YNFKEQ. J was trimmed by 5 bases and V by 2 bases; bases with no gene match: 9. This CDR3 spans 16 amino acids. In DNA form, the CDR3 reads TGTGCCAGCAGCCAACGATGGGACAGGGCTGAATATGGCTACACCTTC. Its translation: CASSQRWDRAEYGYTF.

V usage is TRBV5-1 and J usage is TRBJ2-6, with D unclear. The CDR3 totals 16 residues. The germline V gene has CDR1 SGHRS and CDR2 YFSETQ. Trimming shortened V by 2 bases and J by 0 bases, and 9 bases separated the two germline ends. Here the CDR3 DNA reads TGCGCCAGCAGCTTAGAATCGGTCTCTGGGGCCAACGTCCTGACTTTC. Translation gives CASSLESVSGANVLTF.

The genes are TRBV11-1 and TRBJ2-7; possibly TRBD2 for D (5 bases). Germline loops: CDR1 SGHAT, CDR2 FQDESV (reference sequence). V shed 5 bases and J shed 2 bases, with 13 bases lying between them. The CDR3 has 14 amino acids. The CDR3 nucleotides are TGTGCCAGCAGCCCCCTGCGGGCTGCCTACGAGCAGTACTTC. Translating gives CASSPLRAAYEQYF.